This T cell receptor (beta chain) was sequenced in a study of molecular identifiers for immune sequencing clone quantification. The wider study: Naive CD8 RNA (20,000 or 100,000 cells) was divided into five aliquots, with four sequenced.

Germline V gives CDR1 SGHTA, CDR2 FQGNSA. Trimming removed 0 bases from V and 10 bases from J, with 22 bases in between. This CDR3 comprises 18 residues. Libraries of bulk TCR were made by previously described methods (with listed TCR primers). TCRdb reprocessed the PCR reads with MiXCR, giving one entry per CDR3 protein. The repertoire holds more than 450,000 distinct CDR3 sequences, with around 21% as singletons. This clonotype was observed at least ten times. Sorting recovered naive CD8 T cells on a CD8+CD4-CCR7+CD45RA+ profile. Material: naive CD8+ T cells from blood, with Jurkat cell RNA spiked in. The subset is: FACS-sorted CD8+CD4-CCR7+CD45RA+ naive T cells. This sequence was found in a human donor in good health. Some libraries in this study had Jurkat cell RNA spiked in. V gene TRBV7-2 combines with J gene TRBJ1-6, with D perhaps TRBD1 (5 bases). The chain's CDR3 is CASSLAEWSRDYTSPLHF. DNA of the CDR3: TGTGCCAGCAGCTTAGCGGAGTGGTCCAGGGATTATACCTCACCCCTCCACTTT.